This TCR beta chain was captured in a study of regulatory T cells in long-lasting Graves disease. Details on this clonotype: Its antigen is currently unknown.

General study findings and limits: Persistent Graves' patients showed less TCR diversity than newly diagnosed ones.

Time point defined: newly diagnosed GD, antithyroid drugs for less than 3 months. The TCR library was made from RNA extracted from PBMCs. Arm-PCR with iRepertoire HTBI primers amplified the CDR3 regions for these TCR beta libraries. TCRdb re-analysed the multiplex PCR reads in MiXCR, keeping a single row per CDR3 protein. The sample has about 450,000 distinct CDR3 sequences, roughly 15% seen once. This same sample was also taken into another study, of T cells in Graves' hyperthyroidism and ophthalmopathy.

This sequence was found in a woman in her twenties or thirties with Graves disease. The sample here was peripheral blood mononuclear cells (PBMCs), taken at new diagnosis, from a patient treated with antithyroid drugs.

The CDR3 spells CASSYATSGRANTGELFF. CDR3 coding DNA: TGTGCCAGCAGTTACGCGACTAGCGGGAGAGCGAACACCGGGGAGCTGTTTTTT. The V call is TRBV6-5, the J call TRBJ2-2; TRBD2 aligns across 12 bases. V lost 2 bases and J lost 0; bases outside the gene matches: 4. CDR1 is MNHEY, CDR2 SVGAGI, per germline. The CDR3 runs 18 residues.